A single sample is the source of the 5 T cell receptor beta chains below, sequenced in a study of shared clonotypes between healthy human individuals. Sequencing was performed with immunoSEQ multiplex PCR; in TCRdb, only in-frame clones are kept and a portion is missing. The table lists over 850,000 clones, approximately 80% of them singletons. The sequenced sample was memory CD4+ T cells from PBMCs. Subset: CD45RA-negative fraction. The receptors stem from a man aged 18-30 years in good health. Some clones in this sample may be carry-over from other donors' samples.

Only a few counts were recorded for this clone. Other nucleotide sequences from this sample produce the same CDR3. The chain couples TRBV2 to TRBJ1-1, with TRBD1 matching 9 bases. Germline V gives CDR1 SNHLY, CDR2 FYNNEI. Unmatched junction bases numbered 8, after V lost 7 bases and J lost 8 bases. This CDR3 has 13 residues. DNA of the CDR3: TGTGCCAGCAACCGAGGACAGGGGACCGAAGCTTTCTTT. Translated: CASNRGQGTEAFF.

This clone showed up many times. The chain carries TRBV10-1 and TRBJ2-5; 8 bases align to TRBD1. The CDR3 has 13 amino acids. Trimming at V came to 6 bases and at J to 3 bases, leaving 3 bases not matched to a gene. The V gene's germline CDR1 is WNHNN and CDR2 SYGVQD (reference sequence). CDR3 in DNA: TGCGCCAGCAGCAGGGGGCGAGAAGAGACCCAGTACTTC. This encodes CASSRGREETQYF.

Details on this clone: Additional DNA sequences in this sample encode the identical CDR3. V and J are TRBV30 and TRBJ2-2; D ambiguous. Germline V lookup: CDR1 GTSNPN, CDR2 SVGIG (reference sequence). Trimming cost V 0 bases and J 5 bases, with 7 bases left between them. The CDR3 contains 13 residues. CDR3 nucleotides: TGTGCCTGGAGTGTAGGTGGGACCGGGGAGCTGTTTTTT. This sequence encodes CAWSVGGTGELFF.

The chain employs TRBV11-2 and TRBJ2-1; TRBD2 aligns across 7 bases. Per the germline V gene, CDR1 is SGHAT and CDR2 is FQNNGV. The CDR3 runs 15 residues. Trimming cost V 10 bases and J 7 bases; bases outside gene matches: 16. This CDR3 reads CATLLGGGENNEQFF. The CDR3 DNA sequence: TGTGCCACCCTTTTGGGGGGAGGGGAGAATAATGAGCAGTTCTTC.

As concerns this clone: A far larger clone differs by one base, so this is likely a read error. The same CDR3 arises from other DNA sequences in this sample as well. This chain uses TRBV7-6 with TRBJ1-2; a weak D match, TRBD1 (6 bases). In germline, CDR1 is SGHVS, CDR2 FNYEAQ. The CDR3 extends over 13 amino acids. V lost 1 base, J lost 8 bases, and 11 bases lay in between. The CDR3 loop is CASSLERGGGYTF. In DNA form, the CDR3 reads TGTGCCAGCAGCTTAGAGAGGGGGGGCGGCTACACCTTC. The full variable domain, completed using reference TRBV7-6 and TRBJ1-2, is GAGVSQSPRYKVTKRGQDVALRCDPISGHVSLYWYRQALGQGPEFLTYFNYEAQQDKSGLPNDRFSAERPEGSISTLTIQRTEQRDSAMYRCASSLERGGGYTFGSGTRLTVV.